This T cell receptor beta chain was sequenced in a study of control samples from healthy donors and cancer patients. TCRdb's table, derived via immunoSEQ multiplex PCR, lists solely in-frame clones and lacks some. The sample includes about 130,000 clones, roughly 90% of them seen just once. Sequencing was done on a sample of blood. This clonotype was obtained from a man aged 18-30 years in good health.

CDR3 protein: CASSSNRNNEQFF. CDR3 nucleotides: TGTGCCAGCAGCTCGAATCGAAACAATGAGCAGTTCTTC. This sequence joins TRBV11-2 and TRBJ2-1; no reliable D call. Trimming took off 4 bases at V and 5 bases at J, with 9 bases between the two ends. Germline CDR1 and CDR2: SGHAT and FQNNGV. CDR3 length: 13 residues.